This is a list of T cell receptor beta chains from one sample in a study of T cells in Graves' hyperthyroidism and ophthalmopathy. Using its own MiXCR run on the multiplex PCR reads, TCRdb lists one record per CDR3 protein. The sample shows about 300,000 distinct CDR3 sequences, around 16% of them seen only once. Sequenced input: blood. The receptor source for this set is a man between 25 and 39 years old with Graves' hyperthyroidism. Both conserved end residues are part of each CDR3. A D gene is named only where the DNA matches it firmly. A clone size is listed for some rows: how often the clone was seen (once, few, many), or a class if it is expanded.

clone_size	v_call	j_call	cdr3_length	d_call	cdr3_aa	cdr3_nt
many	TRBV5-1	TRBJ2-2	13	-	CASKGTNTGELFF	TGCGCCAGCAAGGGGACGAACACCGGGGAGCTGTTTTTT
many	TRBV18	TRBJ2-5	14	-	CASSPRGERMPQYF	TGTGCCAGCTCACCACGGGGAGAACGTATGCCCCAGTACTTC
many	TRBV2	TRBJ2-3	14	-	CASSESGPTDTQYF	TGTGCCAGCAGTGAATCAGGGCCCACAGATACGCAGTATTTT
few	TRBV29-1	TRBJ1-2	14	-	CSGRPIGANLGYTF	TGCAGCGGGCGCCCGATAGGGGCGAACCTGGGCTACACCTTC
-	TRBV7-3	TRBJ2-2	17	-	CASSLSGTASGDGELFF	TGTGCCAGCAGCTTATCCGGCACAGCCTCGGGTGACGGGGAGCTGTTTTTT
many	TRBV12-3/TRBV12-4	TRBJ1-5	14	-	CASSLGGPDQPQHF	TGTGCCAGCAGTTTAGGGGGACCCGATCAGCCCCAGCATTTT
many	TRBV30	TRBJ1-5	14	-	CAWTLRDGNQPQHF	TGTGCCTGGACACTCCGGGACGGCAATCAGCCCCAGCATTTT
few	TRBV29-1	TRBJ1-1	10	-	CSVVWGRAFF	TGCAGCGTTGTATGGGGGCGAGCTTTCTTT
few	TRBV7-2	TRBJ2-2	16	TRBD2	CASSLFLAGVTGELFF	TGTGCCAGCAGCTTATTCCTAGCGGGAGTCACCGGGGAGCTGTTTTTT
many	TRBV5-6	TRBJ2-7	14	-	CASSLDRTLGEQYF	TGTGCCAGCAGCTTGGATCGGACATTGGGCGAGCAGTACTTC
many	TRBV2	TRBJ1-2	12	-	CASRPLNYGYTF	TGTGCCAGCAGGCCTTTAAACTATGGCTACACCTTC
many	TRBV18	TRBJ2-5	15	-	CASSPPAHTGETQYF	TGTGCCAGCTCACCACCAGCTCATACAGGGGAGACCCAGTACTTC
-	TRBV13	TRBJ1-3	17	TRBD1	CASSLLRTGAPGNTIYF	TGTGCCAGCAGCCTCCTACGGACAGGAGCACCTGGAAACACCATATATTTT
many	TRBV30	TRBJ2-1	15	TRBD2	CAWSVILAGEGEQFF	TGTGCCTGGAGTGTGATCCTAGCGGGAGAGGGTGAGCAGTTCTTC
-	TRBV7-3	TRBJ2-2	17	TRBD2	CASSYSGSGENTGELFF	TGTGCCAGCAGCTATAGCGGGTCCGGCGAAAACACCGGGGAGCTGTTTTTT
-	TRBV5-1	TRBJ1-2	13	TRBD1	CASSPRDRYGYTF	TGCGCCAGCAGCCCCCGGGACAGGTACGGCTACACCTTC
many	TRBV5-1	TRBJ2-1	14	-	CASSTPTAGDEQFF	TGCGCCAGCAGCACCCCCACCGCCGGGGATGAGCAGTTCTTC
many	TRBV7-8	TRBJ1-2	14	-	CASSFQGGDYGYTF	TGTGCCAGCAGCTTTCAGGGAGGGGACTATGGCTACACCTTC
many	TRBV27	TRBJ2-2	14	TRBD1	CASRKTGGTGELFF	TGTGCCAGCAGGAAGACAGGGGGGACCGGGGAGCTGTTTTTT
many	TRBV2	TRBJ2-1	15	-	CASIGTPTTYNEQFF	TGTGCCAGCATTGGGACACCCACTACCTACAATGAGCAGTTCTTC
many	TRBV7-3	TRBJ2-1	8	-	CASNEQFF	TGTGCCAGCAATGAGCAGTTCTTC
many	TRBV28	TRBJ1-1	16	TRBD1	CASSQWTGGLNTEAFF	TGTGCCAGCAGTCAATGGACAGGGGGCTTGAACACTGAAGCTTTCTTT
many	TRBV27	TRBJ2-2	16	TRBD2	CASSSLRDYNTGELFF	TGTGCCAGCAGTTCTCTCCGGGACTATAACACCGGGGAGCTGTTTTTT
many	TRBV7-3	TRBJ2-3	18	-	CASSLQSQGGFRPDTQYF	TGTGCCAGCAGCTTACAGTCTCAGGGCGGTTTCAGGCCAGATACGCAGTATTTT
many	TRBV11-2	TRBJ1-1	13	-	CASSFREDTEAFF	TGTGCCAGCAGCTTTAGGGAGGACACTGAAGCTTTCTTT
-	TRBV4-1	TRBJ2-1	18	TRBD2	CASSHLGLAGAPGNEQFF	TGCGCCAGCAGCCACCTGGGACTAGCGGGGGCCCCGGGCAATGAGCAGTTCTTC
-	TRBV7-3	TRBJ2-5	15	TRBD2	CASSLGLAVKETQYF	TGTGCCAGCAGCTTGGGACTAGCGGTAAAAGAGACCCAGTACTTC
many	TRBV28	TRBJ2-6	16	-	CASSLFGGAGANVLTF	TGTGCCAGCAGTTTATTCGGGGGCGCTGGGGCCAACGTCCTGACTTTC
many	TRBV12-5	TRBJ1-1	19	-	CASGLVLGSPGAINTEAFF	TGTGCTAGTGGTTTGGTACTGGGATCCCCAGGGGCCATCAACACTGAAGCTTTCTTT
few	TRBV2	TRBJ2-5	15	-	CASSLVGGPQETQYF	TGTGCCAGCAGTCTAGTGGGTGGGCCCCAAGAGACCCAGTACTTC
few	TRBV4-1	TRBJ1-2	14	-	CASSQDLQFYGYTF	TGCGCCAGCAGCCAAGATCTACAGTTCTATGGCTACACCTTC
many	TRBV5-6	TRBJ2-5	14	-	CASSPGPGEETQYF	TGTGCCAGCAGCCCCGGGCCAGGGGAGGAGACCCAGTACTTC
many	TRBV2	TRBJ2-1	15	-	CASKVGGSSYNEQFF	TGTGCCAGCAAGGTCGGGGGAAGCTCCTACAATGAGCAGTTCTTC
many	TRBV11-3	TRBJ2-1	15	-	CASSFGPSSRNEQFF	TGTGCCAGCAGCTTCGGACCGTCCAGTAGGAATGAGCAGTTCTTC
-	TRBV6-2/TRBV6-3	TRBJ1-1	12	-	CASSVLQAEAFF	TGTGCCAGCAGTGTCCTCCAGGCTGAAGCTTTCTTT
few	TRBV11-2	TRBJ1-1	16	-	CASSLDFPGGVSEAFF	TGTGCCAGCAGCTTAGATTTCCCAGGTGGAGTATCTGAAGCTTTCTTT
many	TRBV24-1	TRBJ2-5	13	-	CATSDLRLETQYF	TGTGCCACCAGTGATTTGCGTCTAGAGACCCAGTACTTC
many	TRBV28	TRBJ2-7	14	TRBD2	CASSPPRAGDEQYF	TGTGCCAGCAGTCCCCCCCGGGCGGGGGACGAGCAGTACTTC
many	TRBV9	TRBJ2-3	16	-	CASSVGGGPSTDTQYF	TGTGCCAGCAGCGTAGGTGGGGGACCCAGCACAGATACGCAGTATTTT
many	TRBV7-3	TRBJ2-3	13	-	CASSPTTGDTQYF	TGTGCCAGCAGCCCCACTACAGGGGATACGCAGTATTTT
many	TRBV2	TRBJ2-3	12	-	CASCRDPYTQYF	TGTGCCAGCTGTCGGGACCCTTATACGCAGTATTTT
few	TRBV5-5	TRBJ2-3	13	-	CASSPGHTDTQYF	TGTGCCAGCAGCCCGGGTCACACAGATACGCAGTATTTT
-	TRBV5-1	TRBJ1-4	15	-	CASNDPSGGNEKLFF	TGCGCCAGCAATGACCCCTCAGGTGGTAATGAAAAACTGTTTTTT
many	TRBV24-1	TRBJ2-5	13	TRBD2	CATGSGAQETQYF	TGTGCCACAGGGAGCGGGGCCCAAGAGACCCAGTACTTC
many	TRBV24-1	TRBJ1-5	18	-	CATSDSAVGAGSNQPQHF	TGTGCCACCAGTGATTCGGCGGTTGGTGCAGGGAGCAATCAGCCCCAGCATTTT
many	TRBV7-3	TRBJ2-2	15	-	CASSPPGGNTGELFF	TGTGCCAGCAGCCCCCCCGGGGGGAACACCGGGGAGCTGTTTTTT
few	TRBV30	TRBJ2-4	15	-	CAWSDPPATANIQYF	TGTGCCTGGAGTGACCCACCAGCGACGGCAAACATTCAGTACTTC
many	TRBV3-1	TRBJ2-1	12	TRBD2	CASSRLADEQFF	TGTGCCAGCAGCCGACTAGCGGATGAGCAGTTCTTC
-	TRBV5-1	TRBJ1-3	16	-	CASRRDVGSSGNTIYF	TGCGCCAGCAGAAGGGACGTAGGAAGCTCTGGAAACACCATATATTTT